The TCR beta chain under discussion was sequenced for a study of memory CD4+ T cells and cytomegalovirus serostatus. Original processing methods: Out-of-frame sequences were removed, leaving some 2 million distinct TCRbeta sequences. TCRdb's copy holds only in-frame clones and misses some; the assay was immunoSEQ multiplex PCR. D and trimming come from the DNA, and the V and J calls and clone size come from that table. This sample has 35,000 to 45,000 clones, with 70% to 85% found just once. The CDR3 has 14 residues. Germline V lookup: CDR1 MGHDK, CDR2 SYGVNS. The trim removed 3 bases at V and 9 bases at J, leaving 5 bases unmatched. In this sample, this clone turned up once. The sort gate was single viable CD3+CD4+CD8-CD45RO+ cells for memory CD4+ T cells. CMV serostatus came from serum IgG against pp150, pp28, p38, p52.

V is TRBV25-1 and J is TRBJ2-1; 10 positions agree with TRBD2. The receptor was derived from an adult in good health and CMV-seropositive. The sequencing sample was made of memory CD4+ T cells from blood. CDR3 sequence: CASSEASGSLEQFF. In DNA, the CDR3 is TGTGCCAGCAGTGAGGCTAGCGGGAGCCTTGAGCAGTTCTTC. The entire variable domain, with the rest obtained from reference TRBV25-1 and TRBJ2-1, is as follows: EADIYQTPRYLVIGTGKKITLECSQTMGHDKMYWYQQDPGMELHLIHYSYGVNSTEKGDLSSESTVSRIRTEHFPLTLESARPSHTSQYLCASSEASGSLEQFFGPGTRLTVL.